The clone carrying this TCR beta chain has at least ten counts. No antigen is known for it. The data were taken from a study of regulatory T cells in long-lasting Graves disease. General study points: Owing to a sample size that was small, accuracy may have been reduced.

Time point meaning: newly diagnosed GD, antithyroid drugs for less than 3 months. Making the TCR library involved RNA that had been extracted from PBMCs. Germline CDR1 reads KGHSH; CDR2 reads LQKENI. The J segment lost 0 bases and the V segment lost 1 base, leaving 8 bases of the junction unmatched. This CDR3 region has 18 residues. CDR3-region Arm-PCR and iRepertoire HTBI primers produced the TCR beta libraries. TCRdb processed the multiplex PCR reads anew with MiXCR; each CDR3 protein has one entry. The table shows 250,000 to 300,000 distinct CDR3 sequences, with under 20% occurring only once. These data were likewise used in another study, on T cells in Graves' hyperthyroidism and ophthalmopathy. That study adds: HTBI primers were the set used in a first-round RT-PCR of the TCR CDR3.

This receptor was identified in a woman in her 30s with Graves disease. This rearrangement joins TRBV18 to TRBJ2-1, with 8 bases that match TRBD2. The specimen comprised peripheral blood mononuclear cells (PBMCs), sampled at new diagnosis, from a patient treated with antithyroid drugs. CDR3 region: CASSPLAPSGGSYNEQFF. CDR3 DNA sequence: TGTGCCAGCTCACCACTTGCTCCCAGCGGGGGCTCCTACAATGAGCAGTTCTTC.